These T cell receptor beta chains were read from a single sample in a study of blood T cell repertoires in COVID-19. Clones were sequenced by immunoSEQ multiplex PCR, and TCRdb holds only the in-frame ones, with some missing. The sample includes about 70,000 clones, approximately 83% of them seen just once. Material for sequencing was peripheral blood. These receptors were collected from a human donor in a cohort sampled during active COVID-19. The CDR3 runs from the conserved cysteine through the conserved F or W. A D gene is named only where the DNA matches it firmly. Not every row has a clone size; where given, it reads once, few, many or a size class.

cdr3_aa: CASSDQLGSDTQYF
cdr3_nt: TGTGCCAGCAGTGACCAGCTGGGTAGCGATACGCAGTATTTT
j_call: TRBJ2-3
cdr3_length: 14
clone_size: -
v_call: TRBV6-4
d_call: -

cdr3_aa: CASSQDGGLGNIQYF
cdr3_nt: TGCGCCAGCAGCCAAGACGGAGGGTTAGGGAACATTCAGTACTTC
j_call: TRBJ2-4
cdr3_length: 15
clone_size: -
v_call: TRBV4-3
d_call: -

cdr3_aa: CASSLTGAPNEKLFF
cdr3_nt: TGTGCCAGCAGCCTAACGGGAGCCCCTAATGAAAAACTGTTTTTT
j_call: TRBJ1-4
cdr3_length: 15
clone_size: -
v_call: TRBV7-2
d_call: -

cdr3_aa: CVSSLPSDSSYEQYF
cdr3_nt: TGTGTCAGCAGTCTCCCATCTGACAGCTCCTACGAGCAGTACTTC
j_call: TRBJ2-7
cdr3_length: 15
clone_size: -
v_call: TRBV27
d_call: -

cdr3_aa: CASSHKFGSTGNTIYF
cdr3_nt: TGTGCCAGCAGCCATAAGTTCGGGTCTACCGGAAACACCATATATTTT
j_call: TRBJ1-3
cdr3_length: 16
clone_size: few
v_call: TRBV2
d_call: -

cdr3_aa: CASSALSTGGGNTIYF
cdr3_nt: TGTGCCAGCAGTGCTCTCTCGACAGGGGGCGGAAACACCATATATTTT
j_call: TRBJ1-3
cdr3_length: 16
clone_size: -
v_call: TRBV6-1
d_call: TRBD1

cdr3_aa: CASRGQATDTQYF
cdr3_nt: TGTGCCAGTAGGGGACAGGCGACAGATACGCAGTATTTT
j_call: TRBJ2-3
cdr3_length: 13
clone_size: -
v_call: TRBV19
d_call: TRBD1

cdr3_aa: CAWSVSFGYGYTF
cdr3_nt: TGTGCCTGGAGTGTAAGCTTCGGGTATGGCTACACCTTC
j_call: TRBJ1-2
cdr3_length: 13
clone_size: -
v_call: TRBV30
d_call: -

cdr3_aa: CASSPVRLAGTMSYEQYF
cdr3_nt: TGTGCCAGCAGCCCAGTAAGGCTCGCCGGGACAATGTCCTACGAGCAGTACTTC
j_call: TRBJ2-7
cdr3_length: 18
clone_size: -
v_call: TRBV7-6
d_call: -

cdr3_aa: CASSLEGGSGSYEQYF
cdr3_nt: TGTGCCAGCAGTTTAGAAGGGGGATCTGGCTCATACGAGCAGTACTTC
j_call: TRBJ2-7
cdr3_length: 16
clone_size: -
v_call: TRBV27
d_call: -

cdr3_aa: CASSPISGGTQYF
cdr3_nt: TGTGCCAGCAGTCCCATCTCCGGGGGGACGCAGTATTTT
j_call: TRBJ2-3
cdr3_length: 13
clone_size: -
v_call: TRBV27
d_call: TRBD2

cdr3_aa: CASRKKQGPSEAFF
cdr3_nt: TGTGCCAGCAGAAAAAAACAGGGACCTTCTGAAGCTTTCTTT
j_call: TRBJ1-1
cdr3_length: 14
clone_size: -
v_call: TRBV9
d_call: -

cdr3_aa: CASTGVDYGYTF
cdr3_nt: TGTGCCTCAACAGGGGTAGACTATGGCTACACCTTC
j_call: TRBJ1-2
cdr3_length: 12
clone_size: -
v_call: TRBV30
d_call: TRBD1

cdr3_aa: CASSPSGLAGGPGDTQYF
cdr3_nt: TGTGCCAGCAGTCCCTCGGGACTAGCGGGGGGGCCGGGTGATACGCAGTATTTT
j_call: TRBJ2-3
cdr3_length: 18
clone_size: -
v_call: TRBV28
d_call: TRBD2

cdr3_aa: CASSLTRGSGQETQYF
cdr3_nt: TGTGCCAGCAGCTTGACTCGGGGATCAGGTCAAGAGACCCAGTACTTC
j_call: TRBJ2-5
cdr3_length: 16
clone_size: once
v_call: TRBV7-8
d_call: -

cdr3_aa: CASSPRRGQGAREKLFF
cdr3_nt: TGCGCCAGCAGCCCGCGGAGGGGGCAGGGGGCGCGTGAAAAACTGTTTTTT
j_call: TRBJ1-4
cdr3_length: 17
clone_size: few
v_call: TRBV5-1
d_call: TRBD1

cdr3_aa: CASSFGGGRVTEAFF
cdr3_nt: TGTGCCAGCAGCTTCGGGGGGGGCAGAGTCACTGAAGCTTTCTTT
j_call: TRBJ1-1
cdr3_length: 15
clone_size: -
v_call: TRBV3-1/TRBV3-2
d_call: -

cdr3_aa: CASSQEPGTRHEKLFF
cdr3_nt: TGCGCCAGCAGCCAGGAGCCCGGGACACGACACGAAAAACTGTTTTTT
j_call: TRBJ1-4
cdr3_length: 16
clone_size: -
v_call: TRBV4-1
d_call: -

cdr3_aa: CASSLDSLGPQHF
cdr3_nt: TGTGCCAGCAGTTTAGACAGCTTAGGGCCCCAGCATTTT
j_call: TRBJ1-5
cdr3_length: 13
clone_size: -
v_call: TRBV27
d_call: -

cdr3_aa: CASSRTGSYNSPLHF
cdr3_nt: TGTGCCAGTAGTAGGACAGGCTCCTATAATTCACCCCTCCACTTT
j_call: TRBJ1-6
cdr3_length: 15
clone_size: -
v_call: TRBV19
d_call: TRBD1

cdr3_aa: CASSELGTPLEALHF
cdr3_nt: TGTGCCAGCAGTGAATTGGGGACACCCCTCGAGGCCCTCCACTTT
j_call: TRBJ1-6
cdr3_length: 15
clone_size: -
v_call: TRBV25-1
d_call: -

cdr3_aa: CASSLVQGGNQPQHF
cdr3_nt: TGTGCCAGCAGTTTGGTCCAGGGTGGCAATCAGCCCCAGCATTTT
j_call: TRBJ1-5
cdr3_length: 15
clone_size: -
v_call: TRBV28
d_call: -

cdr3_aa: CASSPWLQGVYEAFF
cdr3_nt: TGCGCCAGCAGCCCTTGGTTACAGGGGGTCTATGAAGCTTTCTTT
j_call: TRBJ1-1
cdr3_length: 15
clone_size: -
v_call: TRBV5-1
d_call: TRBD1

cdr3_aa: CASSLAGTAQETQYF
cdr3_nt: TGTGCCAGCAGCTTAGCCGGGACAGCACAAGAGACCCAGTACTTC
j_call: TRBJ2-5
cdr3_length: 15
clone_size: -
v_call: TRBV7-2
d_call: TRBD1

cdr3_aa: CASSARGGRADTQYF
cdr3_nt: TGTGCCAGCAGTGCGCGGGGGGGAAGGGCAGATACGCAGTATTTT
j_call: TRBJ2-3
cdr3_length: 15
clone_size: -
v_call: TRBV25-1
d_call: TRBD2

cdr3_aa: CSVPTNYGYTF
cdr3_nt: TGCAGTGTTCCAACTAACTATGGCTACACCTTC
j_call: TRBJ1-2
cdr3_length: 11
clone_size: -
v_call: TRBV20-1
d_call: -

cdr3_aa: CASARGQTNTGELFF
cdr3_nt: TGTGCCAGTGCCCGCGGACAGACGAACACCGGGGAGCTGTTTTTT
j_call: TRBJ2-2
cdr3_length: 15
clone_size: -
v_call: TRBV19
d_call: -